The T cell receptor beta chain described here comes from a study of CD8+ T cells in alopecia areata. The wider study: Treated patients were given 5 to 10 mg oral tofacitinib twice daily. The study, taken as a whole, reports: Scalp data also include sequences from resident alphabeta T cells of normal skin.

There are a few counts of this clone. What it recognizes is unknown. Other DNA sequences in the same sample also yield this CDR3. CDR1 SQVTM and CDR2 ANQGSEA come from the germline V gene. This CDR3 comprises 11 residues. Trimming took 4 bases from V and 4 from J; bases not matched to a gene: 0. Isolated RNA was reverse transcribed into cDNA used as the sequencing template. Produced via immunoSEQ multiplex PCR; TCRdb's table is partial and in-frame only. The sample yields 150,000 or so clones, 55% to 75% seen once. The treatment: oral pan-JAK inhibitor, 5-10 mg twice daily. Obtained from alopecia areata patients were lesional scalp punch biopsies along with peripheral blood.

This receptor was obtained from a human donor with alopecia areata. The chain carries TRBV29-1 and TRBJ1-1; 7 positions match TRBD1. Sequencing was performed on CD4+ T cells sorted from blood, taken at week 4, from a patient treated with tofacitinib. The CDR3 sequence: CSVGQGTEAFF. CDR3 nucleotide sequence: TGCAGCGTTGGACAGGGCACTGAAGCTTTCTTT.